This TCR beta chain derives from a study of blood T cell repertoires in COVID-19. Study as a whole: Samples of COVID-19 (acute and convalescent) were obtained from the United States, Italy and Spain. Sources were T cells, B-cell-depleted T cells, or PBMCs; the material itself was cDNA or gDNA.

CDR3 length equals 15 residues. The ends were cut back, 2 bases at V and 5 bases at J, with 14 bases in the middle. Germline CDR1 reads SGHDT; CDR2 reads YYEEEE. In the source study's methods: The assay estimated nucleated cells by amplifying reference gene primers. This table comes from immunoSEQ multiplex PCR, and its TCRdb copy is limited to in-frame clones, with some not included. D and trimming were read from the DNA, whereas the V and J calls and clone size are those reported in that table. The repertoire holds around 59,000 clones, with more than 60% as singletons. This TCR was sampled from a woman in her forties or fifties with active or convalescent COVID-19. The V call is TRBV5-6, the J call TRBJ2-1; tentatively, D is TRBD2 (5 bases). The sample comprised peripheral blood. Written as DNA, the CDR3 is TGTGCCAGCAGCTTCGGTATGGGAGCTAACAATGAGCAGTTCTTC. Translating it yields CASSFGMGANNEQFF.